The clone carrying this T cell receptor (beta chain) appeared many times. No antigen is known for it. Germline CDR1 and CDR2: LNHDA and SQIVND (reference sequence). The CDR3 has 14 amino acids. The J segment lost 5 bases and the V segment lost 9 bases, leaving 8 bases of the junction unmatched. According to the study, genomic DNA was the template for TCR beta VDJ and CDR3 profiling. TCRdb itself ran the reads through MiXCR, one entry per CDR3 protein. The profile shows over 150,000 distinct CDR3 sequences, just over 50% of them singletons. The record originates from a study of CD8+CD57+ T cells in acquired aplastic anemia. About the study: Sorting CD4+ and CD8+ cells gave DNA averaging roughly 3.5 ug.

All patients picked for sequencing had shown, by flow cytometry, an expansion of CD8+CD57+ cells. Study results and caveats: CD8+ Simpson's diversity showed no significant patient-control difference.

V usage is TRBV19 and J usage is TRBJ1-4; 8 bases fit TRBD1. Input material: sorted CD4+, CD8+, or CD8+CD57+ T cells (not recorded which) from PBMCs. The TCR was taken from a human donor with aplastic anemia. CDR3 sequence: CASGLWDRNEKLFF. The CDR3 nucleotides are TGTGCCAGCGGACTCTGGGACAGGAATGAAAAACTGTTTTTT.